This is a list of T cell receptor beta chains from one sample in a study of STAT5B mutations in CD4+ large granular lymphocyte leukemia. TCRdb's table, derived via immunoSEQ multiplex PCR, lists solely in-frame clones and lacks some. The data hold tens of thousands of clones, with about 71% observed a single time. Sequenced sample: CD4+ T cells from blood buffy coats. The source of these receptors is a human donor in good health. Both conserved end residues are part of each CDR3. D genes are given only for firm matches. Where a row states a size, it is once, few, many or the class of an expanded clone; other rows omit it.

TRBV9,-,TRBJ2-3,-,TGTGCCAGCAGCGTACTCGGCACAGATACGCAGTATTTT,CASSVLGTDTQYF
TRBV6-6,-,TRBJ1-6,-,TGTGCCAGCAGTTACTCGTCAGGACTCCGTTCCCCCCTCCACTTT,CASSYSSGLRSPLHF
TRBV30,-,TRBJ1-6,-,TGTGCCTGGACCCCGACAGTCAGCTCCTATAATTCACCCCTCCACTTT,CAWTPTVSSYNSPLHF
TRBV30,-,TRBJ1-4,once,TGTGCCTGGAGTGGGTCCGGGACCGCACCTAATGAAAAACTGTTTTTT,CAWSGSGTAPNEKLFF
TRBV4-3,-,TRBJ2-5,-,TGCGCCAGCAGCCAAGATTGGGGGGTAGAAGAGACCCAGTACTTC,CASSQDWGVEETQYF
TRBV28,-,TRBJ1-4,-,TGTGCCAGCAAGCCCCCGGGGTTAACTAATGAAAAACTGTTTTTT,CASKPPGLTNEKLFF
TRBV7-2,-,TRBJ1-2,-,TGTGCCAGCAGCCCAGAAGGAGGGAGAAGCTACACCTTC,CASSPEGGRSYTF
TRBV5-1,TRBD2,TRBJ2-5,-,TGCGCCAGCAGCTTGGGAGGAGGACTAGCGGGGGCCGGGGAGACCCAGTACTTC,CASSLGGGLAGAGETQYF
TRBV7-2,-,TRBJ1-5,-,TGTGCCAGCAGCCGCAGCAATCAGCCCCAGCATTTT,CASSRSNQPQHF
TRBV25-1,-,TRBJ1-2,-,TGTGCCAGCAGGGGGAACTCATATGGCTACACCTTC,CASRGNSYGYTF
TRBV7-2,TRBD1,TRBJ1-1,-,TGTGCCAGCAGCTTAGGAGGGAACAGGGGGAACACTGAAGCTTTCTTT,CASSLGGNRGNTEAFF
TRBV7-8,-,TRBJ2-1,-,TGTGCCAGCAGCTTAGTAGGGGCCGATTACAATGAGCAGTTCTTC,CASSLVGADYNEQFF
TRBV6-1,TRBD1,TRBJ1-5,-,TGTGCCAGCAGAAATCCCGGGACAGGGACTCAGCCCCAGCATTTT,CASRNPGTGTQPQHF
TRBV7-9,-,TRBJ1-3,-,TGTGCCAGCAGCTTCCAGGGTAAATCTGGAAACACCATATATTTT,CASSFQGKSGNTIYF
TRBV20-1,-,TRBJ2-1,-,TGCAGCCTTCCCCTGGGCTATGAGCAGTTCTTC,CSLPLGYEQFF
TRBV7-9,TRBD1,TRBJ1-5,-,TGTGCCAGCAGCTCACAGGGGGTTAGGAATCAGCCCCAGCATTTT,CASSSQGVRNQPQHF
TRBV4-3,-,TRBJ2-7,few,TGCGCCAGCAGCCAAGGGCTACTTGGACACTACGAGCAGTACTTC,CASSQGLLGHYEQYF
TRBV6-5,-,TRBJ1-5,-,TGTGCCAGCAGTCCCCGGGGATTACAGCCCCAGCATTTT,CASSPRGLQPQHF
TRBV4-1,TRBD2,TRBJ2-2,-,TGCGCCAGCAGCCAAATAGGTCTAGCGGCGAACACCGGGGAGCTGTTTTTT,CASSQIGLAANTGELFF
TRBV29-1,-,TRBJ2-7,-,TGCAGCGTTGTGGTAGGCTACGAGCAGTACTTC,CSVVVGYEQYF
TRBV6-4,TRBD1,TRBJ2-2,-,TGTGCCAGCAGGACAGGGACCGGGGAGCTGTTTTTT,CASRTGTGELFF
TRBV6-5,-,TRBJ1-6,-,TGTGCCAGCACTGCGAGAGGGGACTCACCCCTCCACTTT,CASTARGDSPLHF
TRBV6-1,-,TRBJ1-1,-,TGTGCCAGCAGTGAACAGGGAGGGTACACTGAAGCTTTCTTT,CASSEQGGYTEAFF
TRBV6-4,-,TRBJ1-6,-,TGTGCCAGCAGATCTTCCGGGACGTTTAATTCACCCCTCCACTTT,CASRSSGTFNSPLHF
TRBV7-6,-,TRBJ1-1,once,TGTGCCAGCAGCTTAGGCGGGGGCGGCGGGAACACTGAAGCTTTCTTT,CASSLGGGGGNTEAFF
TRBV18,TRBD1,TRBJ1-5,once,TGTGCCAGCTCCCTGGTGGTGGCAGGGGGGATCAATCAGCCCCAGCATTTT,CASSLVVAGGINQPQHF
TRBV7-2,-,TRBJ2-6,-,TGTGCCAGCAGCTCCACGGGGAGGTCGGGTGGGGCCAACGTCCTGACTTTC,CASSSTGRSGGANVLTF
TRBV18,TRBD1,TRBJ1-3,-,TGTGCCAGCTCACCGGACAGGGGAATCTCTGGAAACACCATATATTTT,CASSPDRGISGNTIYF
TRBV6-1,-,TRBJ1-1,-,TGTGCCAGCAGTGCCCGTCTGAACACTGAAGCTTTCTTT,CASSARLNTEAFF
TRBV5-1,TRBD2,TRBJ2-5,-,TGCGCCAGCAGCGCACTAGCGGGGCGAGAGACCCAGTACTTC,CASSALAGRETQYF
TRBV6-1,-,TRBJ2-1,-,TGTGCCAGCAGTGAGGGGCCTTACAATGAGCAGTTCTTC,CASSEGPYNEQFF
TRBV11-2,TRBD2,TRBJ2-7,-,TGTGCCAGCAGCTTCCAGGCTAGCGGGTACTCCTACGAGCAGTACTTC,CASSFQASGYSYEQYF
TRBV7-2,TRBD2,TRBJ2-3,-,TGTGCCAGCAGCTCGAAAGGAGATGGAAGCGGGGGGGTAGATACGCAGTATTTT,CASSSKGDGSGGVDTQYF
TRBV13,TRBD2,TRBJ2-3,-,TGTGCCAGCAGCGCCCGGGGGGGCACTGCAGATACGCAGTATTTT,CASSARGGTADTQYF
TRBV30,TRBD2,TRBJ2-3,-,TGTGCCTGGAGTGGGGCTTGGAAGCGGGGGGGCCGGGGAGATACGCAGTATTTT,CAWSGAWKRGGRGDTQYF
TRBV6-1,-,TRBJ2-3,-,TGTGCCAGCAGTGCCAGGGACTCCCGAAGTACGCAGTATTTT,CASSARDSRSTQYF